The 24 T cell receptor beta chains reported below all come from one sample, sequenced in a study of T cell repertoires in cytomegalovirus infection. Antigens of these TCRs are unknown. TCRdb re-called the reads with MiXCR, one entry per CDR3 protein. The data show around 430,000 distinct CDR3 sequences, roughly 46% seen once. The sample was cultured PBMCs, taken from culture after CMV antigen stimulation. These receptors were taken from a human donor in good health (CMV status not recorded). Some clones in this sample may be carry-over from other donors' samples.

The rearrangement links TRBV20-1 to TRBJ2-1; 12 nucleotides line up with TRBD2. The CDR3 has 17 residues. CDR1 and CDR2 from the germline V gene are DFQATT and SNEGSKA (reference sequence). V shed 0 bases, J shed 8 bases, and the junction held 11 bases outside the gene matches. CDR3 amino acids: CSARDPMTSGGNDEQFF. The CDR3 nucleotides read TGCAGTGCTAGAGACCCCATGACTAGCGGGGGAAACGATGAGCAGTTCTTC.

V is TRBV10-3 and J is TRBJ1-5, with TRBD1 as a possible D gene (5 bases). Germline-derived CDR1 and CDR2 are ENHRY and SYGVKD. V shed 8 bases and J shed 1 base, with 15 bases lying between them. This CDR3 has 15 amino acids. The chain's CDR3 is CAISNDRQSNQPQHF. CDR3 nucleotides: TGTGCCATCTCCAACGACCGACAGAGCAATCAGCCCCAGCATTTT.

This chain links TRBV12-3 or TRBV12-4 with TRBJ2-7; the D gene is possibly TRBD1 (5 bases). The V gene lost 5 bases and the J gene lost 4 bases, with 9 bases spanning the gap. The CDR3 has 12 amino acids. The CDR3 nucleotides read TGTGCCAGCAGTAGACAGACTTACGAGCAGTACTTC. Protein sequence: CASSRQTYEQYF.

For this clonotype: Given a much more abundant clone one base away, this may be a read error. The CDR3 region is CASSFWDNQPQHF. The CDR3 DNA follows: TGTGCCAGCAGCTTCTGGGACAATCAGCCCCAGCATTTT. The chain uses TRBV11-2 and TRBJ1-5, with unresolved D. V was trimmed by 3 bases and J by 3 bases, leaving 6 bases between them. This CDR3 region has 13 residues. From germline, CDR1 is SGHAT and CDR2 FQNNGV. Looking up the rest from reference TRBV11-2 and TRBJ1-5 gives the full variable domain: EAGVAQSPRYKIIEKRQSVAFWCNPISGHATLYWYQQILGQGPKLLIQFQNNGVVDDSQLPKDRFSAERLKGVDSTLKIQPAKLEDSAVYLCASSFWDNQPQHFGDGTRLSIL.

This rearrangement joins TRBV4-2 to TRBJ2-5; D is unresolved. Trimming shortened V by 4 bases and J by 0 bases, and 12 bases separated the two germline ends. The CDR3 is 15 residues long. Germline lookup yields CDR1 LGHNA and CDR2 YNFKEQ. CDR3 sequence reads: CASSRQETYQETQYF. The DNA for the CDR3 is TGTGCCAGCAGCCGGCAGGAGACGTACCAAGAGACCCAGTACTTC.

This rearrangement joins TRBV18 to TRBJ2-7; 8 bases fit TRBD2. Germline CDR1 and CDR2: KGHSH and LQKENI. After removal of 4 bases from V and 3 bases from J, the junction contained 8 bases not matched to a gene. The CDR3 runs 15 residues. The CDR3 protein is CASSLTTSAHYEQYF. CDR3 sequence (DNA): TGTGCCAGCTCACTAACGACTAGCGCCCACTACGAGCAGTACTTC.

The J gene is TRBJ2-7, the V gene TRBV12-3 or TRBV12-4; D perhaps matches TRBD2 (6 bases). CDR3 length: 11 residues. V lost 5 bases and J 7 bases, leaving 9 bases between the germline ends. The CDR3 protein is CASSRGNEQYF. CDR3 nucleotide sequence: TGTGCCAGCAGTCGGGGGAATGAGCAGTACTTC.

The V and J genes are TRBV18 and TRBJ2-3, with unresolved D. Germline lookup yields CDR1 KGHSH and CDR2 LQKENI. CDR3 length equals 15 residues. V lost 3 bases and J 1 base, leaving 11 bases between the germline ends. CDR3 protein: CASSPPWPRTDTQYF. Written as DNA, the CDR3 is TGTGCCAGCTCACCTCCCTGGCCCCGCACAGATACGCAGTATTTT.

J is TRBJ2-3 and V is TRBV7-6; 7 nucleotides match TRBD2. Trimming removed 5 bases from V and 8 bases from J; junction bases left unmatched: 10. The length of the CDR3 is 14 residues. The germline CDR1 and CDR2 sequences are SGHVS and FNYEAQ. The CDR3 spells CASSSRTRSRTQYF. The CDR3 DNA reads TGTGCCAGCAGCAGCAGGACTAGATCCCGTACGCAGTATTTT.

This clonotype was seen just once. The V gene is TRBV20-1, the J gene TRBJ1-2, with TRBD1 matching 8 bases. There are 12 residues in the CDR3. V lost 5 bases to trimming and J lost 6 bases; unmatched junction nucleotides: 5. Germline CDR1 is DFQATT and CDR2 is SNEGSKA (reference sequence). The CDR3 DNA reads as TGCAGTGCTCAACAGGGGGAAGATGGCTACACCTTC. It codes for CSAQQGEDGYTF.

The chain carries TRBV7-9 and TRBJ2-7, with D perhaps TRBD1 or TRBD2 (7 bases each). There are 15 residues in the CDR3. The V end was cut by 4 bases, the J end by 2 bases, with 15 bases between. Germline assignment: CDR1 SEHNR and CDR2 FQNEAQ (reference sequence). DNA for the CDR3: TGTGCCAGCAGCTCCGAGCGGGACAGAACCTACGAGCAGTACTTC. Its translation is CASSSERDRTYEQYF. Complete variable domain (other parts from reference TRBV7-9 and TRBJ2-7): DTGVSQNPRHKITKRGQNVTFRCDPISEHNRLYWYRQTLGQGPEFLTYFQNEAQLEKSRLLSDRFSAERPKGSFSTLEIQRTEQGDSAMYLCASSSERDRTYEQYFGPGTRLTVT.

This chain links TRBV5-1 with TRBJ2-5; D possibly corresponds to TRBD1 (5 bases). Germline V gene lookup returns CDR1 SGHRS and CDR2 YFSETQ. The CDR3 totals 14 residues. V was cut by 0 bases and J by 9 bases, with 15 bases left in between. For the CDR3, the DNA is TGCGCCAGCAGCTTGGGGTCGCCCCAAGGGGCCCAGTACTTC. Protein: CASSLGSPQGAQYF.

V gene TRBV6-6 combines with J gene TRBJ1-2; no clear D gene. The V end lost 5 bases, the J end lost 5 bases, and 9 bases lay between the germline ends. Germline V gives CDR1 MNHNY, CDR2 SVGAGI (reference sequence). There are 12 residues in the CDR3. CDR3 DNA sequence: TGTGCCAGCAGTGCGTTGGGATATGGCTACACCTTC. It translates to CASSALGYGYTF.

J is TRBJ1-4 and V is TRBV5-4, with a weak D call TRBD1 (5 bases). V was trimmed by 3 bases and J by 5 bases, leaving 11 bases between them. Germline V gene sequence: CDR1 SGHNT, CDR2 YYREEE (reference sequence). The CDR3 runs to 14 residues. Here the CDR3 DNA reads TGTGCCAGCAGCTCCCACAGGAGAAATGAAAAACTGTTTTTT. Its translation: CASSSHRRNEKLFF.

At least ten counts were recorded for this clonotype. The chain couples TRBV7-2 to TRBJ1-6; D is uncertain. The length of the CDR3 is 15 residues. CDR1 SGHTA and CDR2 FQGNSA come from the germline V gene. Trimming shortened V by 1 base and J by 0 bases, and 4 bases separated the two germline ends. The CDR3, as DNA: TGTGCCAGCAGCTTAGAGTACTCCTATAATTCACCCCTCCACTTT. Its translation: CASSLEYSYNSPLHF.

The V gene is TRBV15, the J gene TRBJ2-7; TRBD2 aligns across 7 bases. Germline values: CDR1 LNHNV, CDR2 YYDKDF (reference sequence). Trimming removed 5 bases from V and 1 base from J; junction bases left unmatched: 5. CDR3 length equals 14 residues. The CDR3 reads CATSPRGGSYEQYF. The CDR3 DNA reads TGTGCCACCAGCCCCCGCGGGGGTTCCTACGAGCAGTACTTC.

This clonotype was picked up one time. The chain links TRBV6-6 to TRBJ2-3; weak D call: TRBD2 (5 bases). Germline loops: CDR1 MNHNY, CDR2 SVGAGI (reference sequence). The V end was cut by 5 bases, the J end by 0 bases, with 15 bases between. The CDR3 is 16 residues long. CDR3 loop: CASSEWRIASTDTQYF. The CDR3 DNA reads as TGTGCCAGCAGTGAATGGAGGATTGCTAGCACAGATACGCAGTATTTT.

This clonotype was counted once. The chain combines TRBV20-1 with TRBJ2-7, with 7 bases matching TRBD2. Germline CDR1 reads DFQATT; CDR2 reads SNEGSKA (reference sequence). The ends lost 0 bases at V and 2 bases at J; junction bases unmatched: 7. CDR3 length: 15 residues. The CDR3 protein is CSARDGREQAYEQYF. In DNA form, the CDR3 reads TGCAGTGCTAGAGATGGGCGGGAGCAAGCCTACGAGCAGTACTTC.

This clonotype was picked up a small number of times. The CDR3 is CASRSEKTGVSTEAFF. As DNA, the CDR3 is TGTGCCAGCAGATCTGAGAAAACAGGGGTAAGCACTGAAGCTTTCTTT. The rearrangement joins TRBV7-9 to TRBJ1-1; 7 nucleotides line up with TRBD1. The CDR3 is made up of 16 amino acids. V was pared by 6 bases and J by 4 bases, with 14 bases of the junction left unmatched. Looked up from germline, CDR1 is SEHNR and CDR2 is FQNEAQ (reference sequence).

The chain uses TRBV20-1 and TRBJ2-1; D is possibly TRBD2 (6 bases). Germline V gene data show CDR1 as DFQATT and CDR2 as SNEGSKA (reference sequence). The CDR3 has 12 amino acids. Deletions cut 1 base from V and 7 bases from J, with 8 bases between. The chain's CDR3 is CSARGRGNEQFF. The CDR3 DNA is TGCAGTGCTAGAGGGAGGGGTAATGAGCAGTTCTTC.

V usage is TRBV7-3 and J usage is TRBJ1-5; D is undetermined. V gave up 7 bases and J gave up 3 bases, with 7 bases separating them. CDR1 and CDR2 (germline): SGHTA, FQGTGA. The CDR3 length is 12 residues. The CDR3 DNA is TGTGCCAGCACTTCGGACAATCAGCCCCAGCATTTT. Translation: CASTSDNQPQHF.

The chain carries TRBV12-3 or TRBV12-4 and TRBJ1-4; TRBD1 is a possible D gene (5 bases). V gave up 6 bases and J gave up 10 bases, with 18 bases separating them. This CDR3 is built from 14 residues. CDR3 coding DNA: TGTGCCAGCAGACCGGGGGACCCCGCCGGAAAACTGTTTTTT. This codes for CASRPGDPAGKLFF.

The chain employs TRBV7-2 and TRBJ2-7, with a weak D call TRBD1 (5 bases). Trimming left V 5 bases short and J 7 bases short, with 18 bases between. Germline V CDR1 and CDR2: SGHTA, FQGNSA. The length of the CDR3 is 14 residues. CDR3 nucleotides: TGTGCCAGCAGCCCGTACAGCCCTTCAGGGGAGCAGTACTTC. Protein sequence: CASSPYSPSGEQYF.

The chain links TRBV20-1 to TRBJ1-1; possibly TRBD1 for D (6 bases). In germline, CDR1 is DFQATT, CDR2 SNEGSKA (reference sequence). The CDR3 has 12 amino acids. The ends were cut back, 6 bases at V and 0 bases at J, with 8 bases in the middle. The CDR3, as DNA: TGCAGTGCCAGGACAGTGAACACTGAAGCTTTCTTT. Translated, it gives CSARTVNTEAFF.